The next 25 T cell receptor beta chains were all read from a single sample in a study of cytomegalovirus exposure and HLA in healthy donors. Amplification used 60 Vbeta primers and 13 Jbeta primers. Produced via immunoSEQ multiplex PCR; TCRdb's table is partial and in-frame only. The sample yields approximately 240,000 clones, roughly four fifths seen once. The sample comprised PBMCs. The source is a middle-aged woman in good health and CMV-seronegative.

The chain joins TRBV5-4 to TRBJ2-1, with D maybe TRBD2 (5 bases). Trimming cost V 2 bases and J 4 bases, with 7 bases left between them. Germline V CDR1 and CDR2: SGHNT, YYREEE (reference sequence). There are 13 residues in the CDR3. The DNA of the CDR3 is TGTGCCAGCAGCTTAAGAGGGTACAATGAGCAGTTCTTC. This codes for CASSLRGYNEQFF.

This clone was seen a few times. The CDR3 nucleotides are TGTGCCAGCAGTTTAGGCTCAGATACGCAGTATTTT. It translates to CASSLGSDTQYF. The V and J genes are TRBV27 and TRBJ2-3; no definite D call. The CDR3 is 12 residues long. Germline CDR1 reads MNHEY; CDR2 reads SMNVEV (reference sequence). Trimming stripped 2 bases from V and 4 bases from J, with 4 bases between.

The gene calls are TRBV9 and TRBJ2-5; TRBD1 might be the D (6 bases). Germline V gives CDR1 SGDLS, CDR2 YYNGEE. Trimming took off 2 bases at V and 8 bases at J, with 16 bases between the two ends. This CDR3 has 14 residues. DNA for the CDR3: TGTGCCAGCAGCGTGGGTCAGGGGCCCGGAACCCAGTACTTC. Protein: CASSVGQGPGTQYF.

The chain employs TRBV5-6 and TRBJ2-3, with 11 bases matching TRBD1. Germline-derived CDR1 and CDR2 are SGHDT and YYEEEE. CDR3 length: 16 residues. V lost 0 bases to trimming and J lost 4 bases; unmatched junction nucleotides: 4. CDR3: CASSLGPDRGPDTQYF. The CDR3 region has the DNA TGTGCCAGCAGCTTGGGGCCGGACAGGGGGCCAGATACGCAGTATTTT.

The CDR3 spells CASSIAGGDTDTQYF. CDR3 bases: TGTGCCAGTAGTATAGCGGGGGGGGACACAGATACGCAGTATTTT. The chain joins TRBV19 to TRBJ2-3, with 8 bases identical to TRBD2. The CDR3 contains 15 residues. Germline V CDR1 and CDR2: LNHDA, SQIVND (reference sequence). V was clipped by 1 base and J by 2 bases; unmatched bases: 2.

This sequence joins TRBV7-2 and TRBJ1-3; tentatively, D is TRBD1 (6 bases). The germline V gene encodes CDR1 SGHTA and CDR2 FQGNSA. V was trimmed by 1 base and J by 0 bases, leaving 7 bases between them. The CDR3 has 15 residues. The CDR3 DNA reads TGTGCCAGCAGCTTAGGAGGGGGCTCTGGAAACACCATATATTTT. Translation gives CASSLGGGSGNTIYF.

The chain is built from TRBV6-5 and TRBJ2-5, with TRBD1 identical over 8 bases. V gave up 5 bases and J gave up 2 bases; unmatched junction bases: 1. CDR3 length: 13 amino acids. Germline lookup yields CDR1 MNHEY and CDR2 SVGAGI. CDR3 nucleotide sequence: TGTGCCAGCAGTACAGGGGGGCAAGAGACCCAGTACTTC. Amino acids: CASSTGGQETQYF.

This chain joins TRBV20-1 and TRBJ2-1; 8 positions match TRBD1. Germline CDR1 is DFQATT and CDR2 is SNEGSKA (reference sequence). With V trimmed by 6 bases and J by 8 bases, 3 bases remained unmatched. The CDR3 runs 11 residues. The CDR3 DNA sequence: TGCAGTGCGGACAGGGTTGATGAGCAGTTCTTC. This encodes CSADRVDEQFF.

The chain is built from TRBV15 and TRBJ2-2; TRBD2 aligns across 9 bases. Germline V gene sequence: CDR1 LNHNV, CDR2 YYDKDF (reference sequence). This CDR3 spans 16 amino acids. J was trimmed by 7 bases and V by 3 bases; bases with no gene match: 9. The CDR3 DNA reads TGTGCCACCAGCAGGTCGGGCGGGGGGGCCTTCGGGGAGCTGTTTTTT. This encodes CATSRSGGGAFGELFF.

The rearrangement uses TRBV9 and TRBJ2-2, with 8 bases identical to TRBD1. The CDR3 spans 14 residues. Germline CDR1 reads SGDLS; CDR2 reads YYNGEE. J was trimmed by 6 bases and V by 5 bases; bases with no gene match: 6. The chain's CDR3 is CASRAQGASGELFF. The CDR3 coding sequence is TGTGCCAGCAGAGCCCAGGGGGCGTCCGGGGAGCTGTTTTTT.

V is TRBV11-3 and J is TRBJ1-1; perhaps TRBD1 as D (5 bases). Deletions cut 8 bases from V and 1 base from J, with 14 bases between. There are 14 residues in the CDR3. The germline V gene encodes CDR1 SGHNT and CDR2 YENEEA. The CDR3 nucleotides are TGTGCCAGCGGAGCGGGAGGGACGAACACTGAAGCTTTCTTT. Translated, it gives CASGAGGTNTEAFF.

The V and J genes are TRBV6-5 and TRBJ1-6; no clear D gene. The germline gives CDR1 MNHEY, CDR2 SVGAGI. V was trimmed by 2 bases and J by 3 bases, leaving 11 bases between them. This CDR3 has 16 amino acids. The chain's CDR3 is CASSYSGEGYNSPLHF. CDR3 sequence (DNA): TGTGCCAGCAGTTACAGCGGAGAGGGCTATAATTCACCCCTCCACTTT.

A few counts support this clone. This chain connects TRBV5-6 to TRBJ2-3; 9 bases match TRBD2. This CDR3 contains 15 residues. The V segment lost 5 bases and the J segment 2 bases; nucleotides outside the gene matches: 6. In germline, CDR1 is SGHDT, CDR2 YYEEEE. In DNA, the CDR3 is TGTGCCAGCAGTGGCGGGGGGGATAACACAGATACGCAGTATTTT. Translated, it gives CASSGGGDNTDTQYF.

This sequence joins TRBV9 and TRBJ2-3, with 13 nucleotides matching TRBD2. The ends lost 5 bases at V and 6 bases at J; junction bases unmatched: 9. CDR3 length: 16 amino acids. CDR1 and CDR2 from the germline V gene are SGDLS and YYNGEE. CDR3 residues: CASSATSGGAVDTQYF. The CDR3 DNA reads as TGTGCCAGCAGTGCTACTAGCGGGGGGGCCGTGGATACGCAGTATTTT.

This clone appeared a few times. The CDR3 DNA reads as TGTGCCAGCAGCGATGCACGACAGGGGGTCTTCTACGAGCAGTACTTC. Residues: CASSDARQGVFYEQYF. The chain recombines TRBV7-9 with TRBJ2-7; TRBD1 matches at 9 bases. The trim removed 5 bases at V and 3 bases at J, leaving 11 bases unmatched. The CDR3 loop spans 16 amino acids. Germline V lookup: CDR1 SEHNR, CDR2 FQNEAQ (reference sequence).

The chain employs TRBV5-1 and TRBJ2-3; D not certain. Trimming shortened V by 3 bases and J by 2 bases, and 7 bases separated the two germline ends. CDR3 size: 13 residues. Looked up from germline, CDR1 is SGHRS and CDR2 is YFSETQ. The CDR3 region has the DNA TGCGCCAGCAGCTCCTTATCCACAGATACGCAGTATTTT. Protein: CASSSLSTDTQYF.

The CDR3, as DNA: TGTGCCAGCAGCTCACGAAGACGGGGGGTTGGTGAGCAGTTCTTC. This gives the protein CASSSRRRGVGEQFF. This sequence joins TRBV11-3 and TRBJ2-1, with 7 bases identical to TRBD2. The CDR3 covers 15 residues. The V and J ends lost 4 bases and 9 bases, in that order; junction bases with no gene match: 12. Germline CDR1 and CDR2: SGHNT and YENEEA. The variable domain in full, completed from reference TRBV11-3 and TRBJ2-1, reads EAGVVQSPRYKIIEKKQPVAFWCNPISGHNTLYWYLQNLGQGPELLIRYENEEAVDDSQLPKDRFSAERLKGVDSTLKIQPAELGDSAVYLCASSSRRRGVGEQFFGPGTRLTVL.

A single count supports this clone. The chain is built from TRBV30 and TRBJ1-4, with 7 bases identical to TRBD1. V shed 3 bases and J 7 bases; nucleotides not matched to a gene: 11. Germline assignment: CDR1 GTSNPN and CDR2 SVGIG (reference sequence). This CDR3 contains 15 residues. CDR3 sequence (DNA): TGTGCCTGGAGACACTTAACAGGGGCGAGTGAAAAACTGTTTTTT. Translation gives CAWRHLTGASEKLFF.

CDR3 sequence: CSVARRGNEKLFF. The CDR3 DNA is TGCAGCGTTGCCCGCAGGGGGAATGAAAAACTGTTTTTT. The rearrangement uses TRBV29-1 and TRBJ1-4, with TRBD1 matching over 7 bases. The CDR3 covers 13 residues. Germline values: CDR1 SQVTM, CDR2 ANQGSEA. Unmatched junction bases numbered 4, after V lost 4 bases and J lost 5 bases.

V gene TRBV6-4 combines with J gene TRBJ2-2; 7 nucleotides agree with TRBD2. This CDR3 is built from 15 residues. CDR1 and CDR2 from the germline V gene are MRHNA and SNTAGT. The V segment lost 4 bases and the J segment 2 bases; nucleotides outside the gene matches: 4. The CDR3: CASSALADNTGELFF. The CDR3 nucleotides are TGTGCCAGCAGTGCTCTAGCGGATAACACCGGGGAGCTGTTTTTT.

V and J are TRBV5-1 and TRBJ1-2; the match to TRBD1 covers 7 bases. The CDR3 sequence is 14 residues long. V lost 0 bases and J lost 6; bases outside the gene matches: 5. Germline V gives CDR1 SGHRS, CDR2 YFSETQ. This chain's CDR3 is CASSLDRGWDGYTF. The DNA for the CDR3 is TGCGCCAGCAGCTTGGACAGGGGATGGGATGGCTACACCTTC.

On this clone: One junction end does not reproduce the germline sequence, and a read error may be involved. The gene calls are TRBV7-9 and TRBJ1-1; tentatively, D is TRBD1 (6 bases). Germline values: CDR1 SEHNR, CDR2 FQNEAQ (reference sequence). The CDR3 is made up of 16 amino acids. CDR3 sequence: CSSSLLSGGANTEAFF. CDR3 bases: TGTTCCAGCAGCCTCTTGAGCGGGGGCGCGAACACTGAAGCTTTCTTT.

The DNA of the CDR3 is TGTGCCAGCAGCTCTTACCAAGGGGGCCGGGACATTCAGTACTTC. Protein product: CASSSYQGGRDIQYF. The J gene is TRBJ2-4, the V gene TRBV14; 7 nucleotides match TRBD1. From germline, CDR1 is SGHDN and CDR2 FVKESK. This CDR3 is 15 amino acids long. The trim removed 5 bases at V and 8 bases at J, leaving 12 bases unmatched.

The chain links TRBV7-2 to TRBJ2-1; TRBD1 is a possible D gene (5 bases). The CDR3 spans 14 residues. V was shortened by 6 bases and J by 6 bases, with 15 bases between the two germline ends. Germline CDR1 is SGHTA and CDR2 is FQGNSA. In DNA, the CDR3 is TGTGCCAGCAGTCGGTCGTGGGGCCCCAATGAGCAGTTCTTC. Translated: CASSRSWGPNEQFF.

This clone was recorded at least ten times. The CDR3 loop reads CASSLGGGLRNEQFF. The CDR3 nucleotides are TGTGCCAGCAGCTTAGGGGGCGGTTTGAGGAATGAGCAGTTCTTC. The chain carries TRBV7-6 and TRBJ2-1; tentative D call: TRBD1 (5 bases). The length of the CDR3 is 15 residues. Trimming took off 1 base at V and 7 bases at J, with 14 bases between the two ends. Germline CDR1 and CDR2: SGHVS and FNYEAQ.